The clone carrying this T cell receptor beta chain was detected only a few times. Its antigen is undetermined. Deletions cut 6 bases from V and 8 bases from J, with 18 bases between. Germline V gene data show CDR1 as SGHRS and CDR2 as YFSETQ. The CDR3 is made up of 14 amino acids. Unique molecular identifiers were built into the TCRbeta library. TCRdb fed the PCR reads into MiXCR, producing one record per CDR3 protein. The sample yields about 540,000 distinct CDR3 sequences, 25% to 30% seen once. The data are from a study of T-cell reconstitution after alpha-beta-depleted transplantation in children. Study-level points and caveats: One year post-transplant, T-cell counts and diversity were largely derived from T cells produced anew. In patients about two months after transplant, alpha-beta T cells reportedly arose from several hundred expanded graft clones. Surviving recipient cells, namely T cells and thymic progenitors, were the source of high day-60 TCRbeta diversity in some patients.

The sequence came from a boy under two years old with Wiskott-Aldrich syndrome, due to receive a stem cell transplant. The rearrangement links TRBV5-1 to TRBJ2-1, with D tentatively TRBD1 or TRBD2 (5 bases each). Source: PBMCs, taken before TCRalphabeta/CD19-depleted stem cell transplant. For the CDR3, the DNA is TGCGCCAGCACCCGGGACCATCCTGGGGATGAGCAGTTCTTC. As protein: CASTRDHPGDEQFF.